Described below is a single T cell receptor beta chain sequence and its context. This sample was included in a study of technical replicates of blood from four donors. Clones were read by immunoSEQ multiplex PCR, and TCRdb kept only the in-frame ones, dropping some. The repertoire holds around 76,000 clones, with 80% to 95% as singletons. CDR3 size: 15 residues. Germline loops: CDR1 SGHVS, CDR2 FNYEAQ. V dropped 5 bases and J dropped 5; count of bases not matched to a gene: 8. Sequenced: T cells isolated from PBMCs. The genes are TRBV7-6 and TRBJ2-7; 11 bases fit TRBD2. The source of this sequence is a human donor in good health. CDR3 nucleotide sequence: TGTGCCAGCAGCAAAACTAGCGGGAGAACCAACGAGCAGTACTTC. It translates to CASSKTSGRTNEQYF.